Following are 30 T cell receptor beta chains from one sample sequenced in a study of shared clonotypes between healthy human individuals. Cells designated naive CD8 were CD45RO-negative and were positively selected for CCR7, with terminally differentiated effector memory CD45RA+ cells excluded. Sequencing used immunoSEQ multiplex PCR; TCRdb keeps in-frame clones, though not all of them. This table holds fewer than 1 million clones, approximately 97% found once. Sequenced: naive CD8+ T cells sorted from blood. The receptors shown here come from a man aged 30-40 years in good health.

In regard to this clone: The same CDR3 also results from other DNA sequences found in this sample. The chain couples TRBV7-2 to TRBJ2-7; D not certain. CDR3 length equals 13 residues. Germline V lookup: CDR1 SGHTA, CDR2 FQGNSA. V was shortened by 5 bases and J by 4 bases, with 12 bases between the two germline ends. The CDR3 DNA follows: TGTGCCAGCAGCCCGGGCGGCGGATACGAGCAGTACTTC. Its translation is CASSPGGGYEQYF.

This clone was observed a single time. CDR3 DNA: TGTGCCAGCAGCTCCGGGACAGGGTATAGCAATCAGCCCCAGCATTTT. It yields the protein CASSSGTGYSNQPQHF. The chain joins TRBV2 to TRBJ1-5; 9 nucleotides agree with TRBD1. The length of the CDR3 is 16 residues. V lost 6 bases, J lost 0 bases, and 6 bases stayed unmatched. From germline, CDR1 is SNHLY and CDR2 FYNNEI.

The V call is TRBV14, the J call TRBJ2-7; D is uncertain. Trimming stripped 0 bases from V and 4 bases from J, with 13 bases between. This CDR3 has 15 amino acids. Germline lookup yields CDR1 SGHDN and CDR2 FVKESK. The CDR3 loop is CASSQDHSGEYEQYF. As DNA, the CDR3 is TGTGCCAGCAGCCAAGACCACTCAGGAGAATACGAGCAGTACTTC. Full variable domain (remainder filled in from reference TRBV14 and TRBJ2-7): EAGVTQFPSHSVIEKGQTVTLRCDPISGHDNLYWYRRVMGKEIKFLLHFVKESKQDESGMPNNRFLAERTGGTYSTLKVQPAELEDSGVYFCASSQDHSGEYEQYFGPGTRLTVT.

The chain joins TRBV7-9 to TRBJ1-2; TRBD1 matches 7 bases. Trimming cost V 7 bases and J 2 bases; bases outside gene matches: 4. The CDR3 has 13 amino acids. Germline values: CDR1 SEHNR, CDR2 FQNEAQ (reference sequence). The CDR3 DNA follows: TGTGCCAGCATCGACAGGGAGAACTATGGCTACACCTTC. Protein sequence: CASIDRENYGYTF.

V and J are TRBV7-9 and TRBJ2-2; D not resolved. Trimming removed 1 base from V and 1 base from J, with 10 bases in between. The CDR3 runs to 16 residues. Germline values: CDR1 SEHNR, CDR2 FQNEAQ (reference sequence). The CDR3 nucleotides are TGTGCCAGCAGCTTAGAAGTTGCACTGAACACCGGGGAGCTGTTTTTT. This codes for CASSLEVALNTGELFF.

CDR3 loop: CASSKVVGPSYEQYF. CDR3 nucleotide sequence: TGTGCCAGCAGCAAAGTTGTAGGGCCTAGTTACGAGCAGTACTTC. This rearrangement joins TRBV21-1 to TRBJ2-7. TRBV21-1 is listed as a pseudogene. This CDR3 has 15 residues.

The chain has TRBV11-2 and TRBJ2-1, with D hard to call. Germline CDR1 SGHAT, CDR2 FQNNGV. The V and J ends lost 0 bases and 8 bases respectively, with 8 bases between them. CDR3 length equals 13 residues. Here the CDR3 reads CASSLDDGDEQFF. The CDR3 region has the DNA TGTGCCAGCAGCTTAGACGACGGCGATGAGCAGTTCTTC.

This chain's CDR3 is CASSPVLATPGEQFF. CDR3 DNA: TGTGCCAGCAGCCCGGTCCTGGCGACCCCGGGTGAGCAGTTCTTC. The genes are TRBV5-5 and TRBJ2-1; no clear D gene. The V end lost 4 bases, the J end lost 9 bases, and 20 bases lay between the germline ends. Germline CDR1 reads SGHKS; CDR2 reads YYEKEE (reference sequence). There are 15 residues in the CDR3.

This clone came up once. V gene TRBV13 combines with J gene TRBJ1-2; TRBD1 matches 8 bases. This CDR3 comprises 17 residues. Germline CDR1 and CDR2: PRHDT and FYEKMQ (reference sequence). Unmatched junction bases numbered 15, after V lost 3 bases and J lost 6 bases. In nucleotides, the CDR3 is TGTGCCAGCAGCTTGGACCTGGACAGGGAATTGCCTGATGGCTACACCTTC. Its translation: CASSLDLDRELPDGYTF.

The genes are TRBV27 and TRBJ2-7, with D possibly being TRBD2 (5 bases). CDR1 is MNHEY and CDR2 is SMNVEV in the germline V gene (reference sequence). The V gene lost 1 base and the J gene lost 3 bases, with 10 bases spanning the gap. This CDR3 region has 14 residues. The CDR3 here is CASSLFGKVYEQYF. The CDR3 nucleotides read TGTGCCAGCAGTTTATTCGGGAAGGTCTACGAGCAGTACTTC.

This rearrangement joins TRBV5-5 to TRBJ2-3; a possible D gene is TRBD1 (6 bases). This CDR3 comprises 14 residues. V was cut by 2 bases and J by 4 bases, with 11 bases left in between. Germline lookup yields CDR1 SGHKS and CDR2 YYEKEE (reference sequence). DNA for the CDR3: TGTGCCAGCAGCTTAGAATACAGGGCAGATACGCAGTATTTT. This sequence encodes CASSLEYRADTQYF.

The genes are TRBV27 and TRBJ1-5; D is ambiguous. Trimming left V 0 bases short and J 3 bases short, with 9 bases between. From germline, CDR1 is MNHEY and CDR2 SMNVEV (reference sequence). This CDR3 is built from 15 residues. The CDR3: CASSLSPASNQPQHF. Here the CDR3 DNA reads TGTGCCAGCAGTTTATCCCCAGCCTCCAATCAGCCCCAGCATTTT.

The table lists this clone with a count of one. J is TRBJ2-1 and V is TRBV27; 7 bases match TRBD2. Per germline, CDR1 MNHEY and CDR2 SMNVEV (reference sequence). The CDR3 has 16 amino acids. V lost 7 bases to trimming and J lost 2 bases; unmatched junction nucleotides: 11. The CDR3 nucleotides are TGTGCCAGCACGGTTGGCGGGAGATTTCCCTACAATGAGCAGTTCTTC. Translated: CASTVGGRFPYNEQFF.

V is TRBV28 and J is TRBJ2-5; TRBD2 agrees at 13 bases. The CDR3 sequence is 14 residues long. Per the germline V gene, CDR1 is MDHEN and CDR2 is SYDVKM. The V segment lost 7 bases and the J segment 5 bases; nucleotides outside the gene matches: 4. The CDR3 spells CASIGLAGDETQYF. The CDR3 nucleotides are TGTGCCAGCATTGGACTAGCGGGAGACGAGACCCAGTACTTC.

CDR3 DNA: TGTGCCAGCAGTCCCATAGCGGGAGGGATTAATGAGCAGTTCTTC. This sequence encodes CASSPIAGGINEQFF. The rearrangement links TRBV6-5 to TRBJ2-1; 11 bases align to TRBD2. J gave up 7 bases and V 5 bases, and 7 bases lay outside the gene matches. CDR1 is MNHEY, CDR2 SVGAGI, per germline. The CDR3 extends over 15 amino acids.

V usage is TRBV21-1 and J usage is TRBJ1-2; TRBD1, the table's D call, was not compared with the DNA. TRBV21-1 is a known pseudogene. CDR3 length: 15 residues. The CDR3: CASSPSGRPNYGYTF. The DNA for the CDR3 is TGTGCCAGCAGTCCTTCAGGTAGACCTAACTATGGCTACACCTTC.

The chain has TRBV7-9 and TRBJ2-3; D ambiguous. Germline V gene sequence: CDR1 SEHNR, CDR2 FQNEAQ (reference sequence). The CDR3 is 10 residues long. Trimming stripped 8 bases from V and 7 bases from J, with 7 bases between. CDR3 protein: CASARNTQYF. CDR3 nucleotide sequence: TGTGCCAGCGCACGAAATACGCAGTATTTT.

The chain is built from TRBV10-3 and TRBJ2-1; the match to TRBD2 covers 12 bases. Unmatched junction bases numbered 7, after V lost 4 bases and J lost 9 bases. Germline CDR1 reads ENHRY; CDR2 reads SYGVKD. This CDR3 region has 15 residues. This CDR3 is CAISGLAGDIGEQFF. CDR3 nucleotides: TGTGCCATCAGTGGACTAGCGGGAGATATCGGTGAGCAGTTCTTC.

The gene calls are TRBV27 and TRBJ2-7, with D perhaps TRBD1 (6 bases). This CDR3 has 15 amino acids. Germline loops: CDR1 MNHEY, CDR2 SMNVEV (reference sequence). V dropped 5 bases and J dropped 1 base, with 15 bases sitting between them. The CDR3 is CASSTVVRGSYEQYF. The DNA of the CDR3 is TGTGCCAGCAGTACTGTCGTCAGGGGATCCTACGAGCAGTACTTC.

The CDR3 nucleotides read TGTGCCAGCAGCCCCACAAGGGGCGGCACCGGGGAGCTGTTTTTT. It is translated as CASSPTRGGTGELFF. This chain uses TRBV7-9 with TRBJ2-2; tentative D call: TRBD1 (5 bases). Germline lookup yields CDR1 SEHNR and CDR2 FQNEAQ (reference sequence). The ends were cut back, 5 bases at V and 4 bases at J, with 14 bases in the middle. The CDR3 extends over 15 amino acids. Supplemented by reference TRBV7-9 and TRBJ2-2, the full variable domain reads DTGVSQNPRHKITKRGQNVTFRCDPISEHNRLYWYRQTLGQGPEFLTYFQNEAQLEKSRLLSDRFSAERPKGSFSTLEIQRTEQGDSAMYLCASSPTRGGTGELFFGEGSRLTVL.

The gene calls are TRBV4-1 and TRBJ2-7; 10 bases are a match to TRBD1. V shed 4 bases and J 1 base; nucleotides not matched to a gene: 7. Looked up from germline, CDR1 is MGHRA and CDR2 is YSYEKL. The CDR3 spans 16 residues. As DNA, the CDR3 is TGCGCCAGCAGCCCCTCGGGGACAGGGGCTTCCTACGAGCAGTACTTC. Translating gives CASSPSGTGASYEQYF.

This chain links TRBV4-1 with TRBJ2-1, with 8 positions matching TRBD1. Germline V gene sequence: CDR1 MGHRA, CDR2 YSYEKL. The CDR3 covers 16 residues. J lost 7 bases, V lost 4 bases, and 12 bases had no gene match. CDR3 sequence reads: CASSLHQGASLNEQFF. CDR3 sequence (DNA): TGCGCCAGCAGCCTGCATCAGGGGGCGTCTTTGAATGAGCAGTTCTTC.

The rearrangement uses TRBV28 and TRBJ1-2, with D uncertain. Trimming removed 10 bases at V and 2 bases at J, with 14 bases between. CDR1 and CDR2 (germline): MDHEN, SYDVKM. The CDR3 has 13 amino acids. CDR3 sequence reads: CATTGRLNYGYTF. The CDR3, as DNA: TGTGCCACCACTGGACGGCTCAACTATGGCTACACCTTC.

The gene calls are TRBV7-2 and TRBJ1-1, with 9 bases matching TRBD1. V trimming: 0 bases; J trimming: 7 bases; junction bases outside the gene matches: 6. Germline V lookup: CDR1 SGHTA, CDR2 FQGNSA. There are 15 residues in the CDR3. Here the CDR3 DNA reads TGTGCCAGCAGCTTAGCGGGGACAGGGTACGTTGAAGCTTTCTTT. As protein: CASSLAGTGYVEAFF.

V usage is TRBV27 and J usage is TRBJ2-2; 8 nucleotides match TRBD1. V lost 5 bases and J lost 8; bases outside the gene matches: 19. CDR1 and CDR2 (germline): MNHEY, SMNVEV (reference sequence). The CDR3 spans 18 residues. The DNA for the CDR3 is TGTGCCAGCAGTGCCGGACAGGGTTCATATAGTACAGGTGGGGAGCTGTTTTTT. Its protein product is CASSAGQGSYSTGGELFF.

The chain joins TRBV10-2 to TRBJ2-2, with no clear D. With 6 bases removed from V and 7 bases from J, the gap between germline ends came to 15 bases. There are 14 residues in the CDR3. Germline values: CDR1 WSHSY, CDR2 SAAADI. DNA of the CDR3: TGCGCCAGCAGGGACCACCTCGGTAACGGGGAGCTGTTTTTT. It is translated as CASRDHLGNGELFF.

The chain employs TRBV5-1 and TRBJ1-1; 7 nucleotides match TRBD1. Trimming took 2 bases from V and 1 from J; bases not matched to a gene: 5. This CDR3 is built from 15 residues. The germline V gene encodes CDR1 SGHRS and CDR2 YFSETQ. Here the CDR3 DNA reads TGCGCCAGCAGCTTTAAAGAGGGGGCGAACACTGAAGCTTTCTTT. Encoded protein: CASSFKEGANTEAFF.

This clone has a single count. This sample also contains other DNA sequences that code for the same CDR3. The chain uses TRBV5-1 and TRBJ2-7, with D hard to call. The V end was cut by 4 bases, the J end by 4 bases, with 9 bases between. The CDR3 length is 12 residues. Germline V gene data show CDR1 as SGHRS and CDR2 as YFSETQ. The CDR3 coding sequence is TGCGCCAGCAGCCCAGAGTCGTACGAGCAGTACTTC. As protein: CASSPESYEQYF.

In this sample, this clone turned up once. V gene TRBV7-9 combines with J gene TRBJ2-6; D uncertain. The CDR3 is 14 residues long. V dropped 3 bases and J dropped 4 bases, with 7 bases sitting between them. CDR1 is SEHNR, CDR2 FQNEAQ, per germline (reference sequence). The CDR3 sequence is CASSFPGGANVLTF. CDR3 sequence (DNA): TGTGCCAGCAGCTTCCCCGGGGGGGCCAACGTCCTGACTTTC.

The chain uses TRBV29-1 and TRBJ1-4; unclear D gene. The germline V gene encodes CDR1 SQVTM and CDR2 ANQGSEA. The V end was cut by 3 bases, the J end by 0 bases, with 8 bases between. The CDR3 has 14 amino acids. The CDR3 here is CSVEGSATNEKLFF. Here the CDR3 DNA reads TGCAGCGTTGAGGGTTCTGCAACTAATGAAAAACTGTTTTTT.